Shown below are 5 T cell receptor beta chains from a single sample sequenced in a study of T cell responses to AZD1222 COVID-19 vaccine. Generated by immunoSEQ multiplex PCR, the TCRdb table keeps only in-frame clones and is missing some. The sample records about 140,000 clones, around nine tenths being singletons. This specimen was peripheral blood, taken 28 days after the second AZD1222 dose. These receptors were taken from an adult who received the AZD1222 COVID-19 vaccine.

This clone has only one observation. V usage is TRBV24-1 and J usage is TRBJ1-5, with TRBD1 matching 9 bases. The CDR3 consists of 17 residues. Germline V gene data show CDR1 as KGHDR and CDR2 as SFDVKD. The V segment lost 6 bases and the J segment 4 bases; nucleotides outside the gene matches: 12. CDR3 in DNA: TGTGCCACCAGTAGCGGTTCTTGGGGACAGGGTAATCAGCCCCAGCATTTT. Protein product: CATSSGSWGQGNQPQHF.

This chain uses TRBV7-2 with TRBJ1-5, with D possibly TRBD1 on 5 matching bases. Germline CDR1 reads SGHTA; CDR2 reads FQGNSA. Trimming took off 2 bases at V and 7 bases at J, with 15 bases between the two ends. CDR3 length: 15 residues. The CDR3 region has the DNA TGTGCCAGCAGCTTACAGGGAACGGGCGGCCAGCCCCAGCATTTT. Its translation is CASSLQGTGGQPQHF.

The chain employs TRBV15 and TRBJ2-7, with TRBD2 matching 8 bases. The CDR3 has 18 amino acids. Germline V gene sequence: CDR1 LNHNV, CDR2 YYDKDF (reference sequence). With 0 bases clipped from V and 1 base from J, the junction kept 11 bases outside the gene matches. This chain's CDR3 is CATSRETTGTRGSYEQYF. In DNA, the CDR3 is TGTGCCACCAGCAGAGAAACCACCGGGACTAGAGGTTCCTACGAGCAGTACTTC.

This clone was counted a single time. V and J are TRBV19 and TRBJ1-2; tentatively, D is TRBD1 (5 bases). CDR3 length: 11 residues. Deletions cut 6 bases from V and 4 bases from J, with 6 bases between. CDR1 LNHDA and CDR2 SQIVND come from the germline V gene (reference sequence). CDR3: CASSQGYGYTF. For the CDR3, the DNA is TGTGCCAGTAGCCAGGGCTATGGCTACACCTTC. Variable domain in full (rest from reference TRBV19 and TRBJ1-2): DGGITQSPKYLFRKEGQNVTLSCEQNLNHDAMYWYRQDPGQGLRLIYYSQIVNDFQKGDIAEGYSVSREKKESFPLTVTSAQKNPTAFYLCASSQGYGYTFGSGTRLTVV.

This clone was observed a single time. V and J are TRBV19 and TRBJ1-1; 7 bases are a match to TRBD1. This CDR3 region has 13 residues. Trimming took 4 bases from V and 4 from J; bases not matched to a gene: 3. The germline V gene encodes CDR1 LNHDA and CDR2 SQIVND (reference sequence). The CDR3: CASSKGAATEAFF. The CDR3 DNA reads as TGTGCCAGTAGTAAGGGGGCGGCCACTGAAGCTTTCTTT.